The entry below gives a single T cell receptor beta chain sequence along with its context. The antigen is undetermined. This sample's TCRbeta library carried unique molecular identifier barcodes. TCRdb used MiXCR to reprocess the PCR reads, holding one entry per CDR3 protein. The sample holds about 980,000 distinct CDR3 sequences; less than 30% are singletons and the top ten take roughly 28%. This sample was included in a study of T-cell reconstitution after alpha-beta-depleted transplantation in children. Study-level points and caveats: In some patients, recipient T cells and intrathymic progenitors surviving conditioning explained high day-60 diversity. Several hundred expanded graft clones reportedly gave rise to the alpha-beta T cells present about two months after transplant. Newly made T cells mostly supplied T-cell counts and diversity one year after transplant.

Germline CDR1 is GTSNPN and CDR2 is SVGIG (reference sequence). V gave up 2 bases and J gave up 0 bases, with 7 bases separating them. This CDR3 spans 14 amino acids. The source is a boy under three years old who had a stem cell transplant for SCID, so the T cells may come from the graft donor. Material: PBMCs, mostly from graft donor cells, obtained 360 days after TCRalphabeta/CD19-depleted stem cell transplant. The chain has TRBV30 and TRBJ2-2; D is undetermined. The CDR3 coding sequence is TGTGCCTGGAGTCCTGGTCCGAACACCGGGGAGCTGTTTTTT. Translating gives CAWSPGPNTGELFF.